These 30 T cell receptor beta chains were all obtained from the same sample, sequenced in a study of beta chain features in type 1 diabetes. Findings and caveats of the study: Across all four CD4+ subsets, people with type 1 diabetes showed modestly shorter TCRB CDR3s.

Antigen specificity for these receptors is unknown. The isolated RNA, all of it, was reverse transcribed, so expressed TCRB transcripts were what got sequenced. Clones were sequenced by immunoSEQ multiplex PCR, and TCRdb holds only the in-frame ones, with some missing. Of 250,000 to 300,000 clones in the sample, 20% to 25% were seen once. The sequenced sample was naive CD4+ T cells from blood. Receptors were obtained from a woman in her twenties or thirties with type 1 diabetes.

This clone was counted only a few times. The chain recombines TRBV18 with TRBJ2-1; D is unclear. The CDR3 is 14 residues long. Trimming took 3 bases from V and 5 from J, leaving 11 bases between them. Germline-derived CDR1 and CDR2 are KGHSH and LQKENI. The CDR3 loop reads CASSPYGPNNEQFF. The CDR3 DNA reads as TGTGCCAGCTCACCTTATGGGCCCAACAATGAGCAGTTCTTC.

This clone was counted between two and nine times. The chain joins TRBV2 to TRBJ2-1, with a tentative D call TRBD2 (6 bases). The CDR3 sequence is 13 residues long. Germline values: CDR1 SNHLY, CDR2 FYNNEI. The V and J ends lost 7 bases and 3 bases respectively, with 10 bases between them. CDR3 region: CASTGGNYNEQFF. CDR3 bases: TGTGCCAGCACTGGCGGGAACTACAATGAGCAGTTCTTC.

A few counts support this clone. The chain joins TRBV30 to TRBJ2-1, with a possible D match to TRBD2 (6 bases). Looked up from germline, CDR1 is GTSNPN and CDR2 is SVGIG (reference sequence). The V end was cut by 3 bases, the J end by 0 bases, with 12 bases between. The CDR3 totals 15 residues. DNA for the CDR3: TGTGCCTGGAGGCGGGGTCGGAGCTCCTACAATGAGCAGTTCTTC. Protein product: CAWRRGRSSYNEQFF.

This clone was counted only a few times. The chain carries TRBV4-1 and TRBJ1-1; D may be TRBD1 (5 bases). Trimming removed 0 bases from V and 6 bases from J, with 11 bases in between. The germline CDR1 and CDR2 sequences are MGHRA and YSYEKL. The CDR3 contains 14 residues. The CDR3 reads CASSQDPGGSEAFF. The CDR3 DNA sequence: TGCGCCAGCAGCCAAGATCCGGGGGGATCTGAAGCTTTCTTT.

The chain links TRBV6-5 to TRBJ2-1, with TRBD2 matching over 10 bases. V dropped 5 bases and J dropped 4; count of bases not matched to a gene: 5. The CDR3 spans 15 residues. From germline, CDR1 is MNHEY and CDR2 SVGAGI. The CDR3 region has the DNA TGTGCCAGCAGTCTCAGGACTAGCGGATACAATGAGCAGTTCTTC. This encodes CASSLRTSGYNEQFF.

The V and J genes are TRBV11-2 and TRBJ2-3, with D possibly TRBD2 on 5 matching bases. The CDR3 length is 14 residues. The V and J ends lost 4 bases and 0 bases respectively, with 8 bases between them. CDR1 SGHAT and CDR2 FQNNGV come from the germline V gene. The CDR3 DNA sequence: TGTGCCAGCAGCTCCGGGATCAGCACAGATACGCAGTATTTT. It translates to CASSSGISTDTQYF.

The chain carries TRBV28 and TRBJ2-5, with 9 bases identical to TRBD2. Trimming cost V 10 bases and J 3 bases; bases outside gene matches: 9. The germline CDR1 and CDR2 sequences are MDHEN and SYDVKM. The CDR3 sequence is 14 residues long. CDR3 sequence: CAIQRTSAKETQYF. The DNA of the CDR3 is TGTGCCATCCAAAGGACTAGCGCGAAAGAGACCCAGTACTTC.

This chain connects TRBV9 to TRBJ2-1; TRBD2 is a possible D gene (6 bases). The CDR3 totals 15 residues. Germline V gene data show CDR1 as SGDLS and CDR2 as YYNGEE. Trimming removed 3 bases at V and 0 bases at J, with 10 bases between. The CDR3 DNA is TGTGCCAGCAGCGAACGGACTATCTCCTACAATGAGCAGTTCTTC. This encodes CASSERTISYNEQFF.

There are a few counts of this clone. The chain employs TRBV6-1 and TRBJ2-1, with D maybe TRBD1 (6 bases). CDR1 is MNHNS and CDR2 is SASEGT in the germline V gene. This CDR3 has 15 amino acids. V was cut by 5 bases and J by 0 bases, with 11 bases left in between. In DNA form, the CDR3 reads TGTGCCAGCAGTCCTCAGGGGAGCTCCTACAATGAGCAGTTCTTC. As protein: CASSPQGSSYNEQFF.

This chain connects TRBV18 to TRBJ2-1; TRBD2 matches 13 bases. The CDR3 spans 15 residues. V lost 6 bases to trimming and J lost 5 bases; unmatched junction nucleotides: 4. Looked up from germline, CDR1 is KGHSH and CDR2 is LQKENI. In DNA, the CDR3 is TGTGCCAGCTCTCTACTAGCGGGAGGGCACAATGAGCAGTTCTTC. Its protein is CASSLLAGGHNEQFF. Combining the CDR3 with reference TRBV18 and TRBJ2-1 gives the whole variable domain NAGVMQNPRHLVRRRGQEARLRCSPMKGHSHVYWYRQLPEEGLKFMVYLQKENIIDESGMPKERFSAEFPKEGPSILRIQQVVRGDSAAYFCASSLLAGGHNEQFFGPGTRLTVL.

This clone was recorded a few times. This chain connects TRBV28 to TRBJ2-6; 7 bases fit TRBD1. The V segment lost 5 bases and the J segment 1 base; nucleotides outside the gene matches: 2. CDR3 size: 15 residues. CDR1 is MDHEN, CDR2 SYDVKM, per germline. The CDR3 DNA reads TGTGCCAGCAGTACGACAGGGTCTGGGGCCAACGTCCTGACTTTC. Translating gives CASSTTGSGANVLTF.

In this sample, this clone turned up a few times. The rearrangement links TRBV11-2 to TRBJ2-3; 10 bases are shared with TRBD2. Germline trimming cut 3 bases from V and 4 bases from J; bases unmatched to any gene: 4. The CDR3 loop spans 15 amino acids. Germline CDR1 and CDR2: SGHAT and FQNNGV. In DNA form, the CDR3 reads TGTGCCAGCAGCTTTCTAGCGGGAGTACCAGATACGCAGTATTTT. This encodes CASSFLAGVPDTQYF.

This clone appeared a few times. V and J are TRBV18 and TRBJ1-2; possibly TRBD1 for D (5 bases). The CDR3 is 14 amino acids. CDR1 KGHSH and CDR2 LQKENI come from the germline V gene. The V end lost 0 bases, the J end lost 10 bases, and 15 bases lay between the germline ends. In DNA form, the CDR3 reads TGTGCCAGCTCACCACCGGCACAGGCTGGGGACTACACCTTC. Amino acid sequence: CASSPPAQAGDYTF.

This clone was counted only a few times. CDR3 loop: CSVEITGATDTQYF. CDR3 nucleotide sequence: TGCAGCGTTGAAATAACAGGAGCCACAGATACGCAGTATTTT. The chain couples TRBV29-1 to TRBJ2-3, with D maybe TRBD1 (5 bases). This CDR3 region has 14 residues. V was cut by 2 bases and J by 2 bases, with 11 bases left in between. CDR1 and CDR2 (germline): SQVTM, ANQGSEA.

This clone was detected a few times. The gene calls are TRBV30 and TRBJ1-1; D is uncertain. This CDR3 contains 13 residues. Trimming took 3 bases from V and 0 from J, leaving 8 bases between them. Germline assignment: CDR1 GTSNPN and CDR2 SVGIG (reference sequence). The CDR3 protein is CAWRAFMNTEAFF. The CDR3, as DNA: TGTGCCTGGAGGGCCTTCATGAACACTGAAGCTTTCTTT.

On this clone itself: This same CDR3 is encoded by further DNA sequences in the sample. This chain joins TRBV5-1 and TRBJ2-3, with D uncertain. Trimming pared 2 bases from V and 3 bases from J, leaving 4 bases between. Germline CDR1 SGHRS, CDR2 YFSETQ. The CDR3 contains 12 residues. The CDR3, as DNA: TGCGCCAGCAGCTTACGGACAGATACGCAGTATTTT. Protein sequence: CASSLRTDTQYF.

This chain uses TRBV30 with TRBJ2-2, with D possibly matching TRBD1 (5 bases). Trimming removed 2 bases at V and 6 bases at J, with 13 bases between. There are 14 residues in the CDR3. The V gene's germline CDR1 is GTSNPN and CDR2 SVGIG (reference sequence). CDR3: CAWSPGQGAGELFF. Written as DNA, the CDR3 is TGTGCCTGGAGTCCTGGGCAGGGCGCCGGGGAGCTGTTTTTT.

This clone was seen a handful of times. The rearrangement joins TRBV20-1 to TRBJ2-3; D is undetermined. Germline values: CDR1 DFQATT, CDR2 SNEGSKA (reference sequence). V was clipped by 5 bases and J by 7 bases, with 10 bases between them. The CDR3 has 11 residues. CDR3 coding DNA: TGCAGTGCTGCCCGACTGAATACGCAGTATTTT. Its protein is CSAARLNTQYF.

The gene calls are TRBV5-1 and TRBJ1-4, with 8 bases fitting TRBD1. Germline CDR1 and CDR2: SGHRS and YFSETQ. V was clipped by 3 bases and J by 5 bases; unmatched bases: 3. This CDR3 spans 14 amino acids. DNA of the CDR3: TGCGCCAGCAGCTACGGACAGGGAAATGAAAAACTGTTTTTT. Amino acid sequence: CASSYGQGNEKLFF.

This clone was detected a few times. This chain joins TRBV28 and TRBJ2-1; TRBD2 matches at 11 bases. Germline assignment: CDR1 MDHEN and CDR2 SYDVKM. The CDR3 contains 15 residues. J gave up 7 bases and V 2 bases, and 4 bases lay outside the gene matches. The CDR3: CASSLKASGRNEQFF. In DNA, the CDR3 is TGTGCCAGCAGTTTAAAGGCTAGCGGGAGGAATGAGCAGTTCTTC.

This clone was seen only a few times. This chain links TRBV7-2 with TRBJ2-7; 9 bases line up with TRBD2. Germline V gene data show CDR1 as SGHTA and CDR2 as FQGNSA. The CDR3 runs to 14 residues. Germline trimming cut 7 bases from V and 3 bases from J; bases unmatched to any gene: 7. CDR3 bases: TGTGCCAGCACGAGGGTTAGCGGGAGCTACGAGCAGTACTTC. Protein sequence: CASTRVSGSYEQYF.

This clone was seen a few times. V usage is TRBV7-9 and J usage is TRBJ1-4; D gene unclear. Looked up from germline, CDR1 is SEHNR and CDR2 is FQNEAQ (reference sequence). Trimming shortened V by 5 bases and J by 8 bases, and 12 bases separated the two germline ends. The CDR3 has 13 residues. Here the CDR3 reads CASSRGNSEKLFF. The CDR3, as DNA: TGTGCCAGCAGCCGCGGGAATTCCGAAAAACTGTTTTTT.

A few counts support this clone. The rearrangement links TRBV14 to TRBJ2-7, with 8 bases lining up with TRBD1. With 4 bases clipped from V and 3 bases from J, the junction kept 2 bases outside the gene matches. In germline, CDR1 is SGHDN, CDR2 FVKESK. The CDR3 is 13 amino acids. CDR3 amino acids: CASSPGQVYEQYF. DNA of the CDR3: TGTGCCAGCAGCCCGGGACAGGTCTACGAGCAGTACTTC. The full variable domain, in which reference TRBV14 and TRBJ2-7 provide the parts outside the CDR3, is EAGVTQFPSHSVIEKGQTVTLRCDPISGHDNLYWYRRVMGKEIKFLLHFVKESKQDESGMPNNRFLAERTGGTYSTLKVQPAELEDSGVYFCASSPGQVYEQYFGPGTRLTVT.

This clone was counted between two and nine times. V usage is TRBV29-1 and J usage is TRBJ1-1, with 9 bases matching TRBD1. The V gene's germline CDR1 is SQVTM and CDR2 ANQGSEA. With V trimmed by 8 bases and J by 0 bases, 4 bases remained unmatched. The CDR3 extends over 13 amino acids. CDR3 residues: CSTHRGLNTEAFF. In nucleotides, the CDR3 is TGCAGCACACACAGGGGGCTGAACACTGAAGCTTTCTTT.

This chain links TRBV29-1 with TRBJ1-5; 9 nucleotides align to TRBD1. Germline-derived CDR1 and CDR2 are SQVTM and ANQGSEA. CDR3 size: 12 residues. The V and J ends lost 8 bases and 5 bases, in that order; junction bases with no gene match: 4. The CDR3: CSTGGWDQPQHF. The DNA of the CDR3 is TGCAGCACAGGGGGCTGGGATCAGCCCCAGCATTTT. The entire variable domain, with the rest obtained from reference TRBV29-1 and TRBJ1-5, is as follows: SAVISQKPSRDICQRGTSLTIQCQVDSQVTMMFWYRQQPGQSLTLIATANQGSEATYESGFVIDKFPISRPNLTFSTLTVSNMSPEDSSIYLCSTGGWDQPQHFGDGTRLSIL.

The chain carries TRBV6-1 and TRBJ2-5, with D possibly being TRBD2 (6 bases). CDR1 MNHNS and CDR2 SASEGT come from the germline V gene. This CDR3 region has 14 residues. Trimming removed 6 bases from V and 2 bases from J, with 13 bases in between. The CDR3, as DNA: TGTGCCAGCAGCGAACCGGGACTGCAAGAGACCCAGTACTTC. Protein product: CASSEPGLQETQYF.

CDR3 loop: CASSKTGTIRTDTQYF. The CDR3 bases are TGTGCCAGCAGTAAGACCGGGACTATCAGAACAGATACGCAGTATTTT. The rearrangement joins TRBV5-4 to TRBJ2-3; 7 bases are shared with TRBD2. CDR1 and CDR2 (germline): SGHNT, YYREEE (reference sequence). The CDR3 sequence is 16 residues long. Trimming cost V 5 bases and J 3 bases; bases outside gene matches: 12.

The CDR3 loop is CASSLRTKGETQYF. Written as DNA, the CDR3 is TGTGCCAGCAGCTTAAGGACAAAAGGAGAGACCCAGTACTTC. This chain uses TRBV11-2 with TRBJ2-5; perhaps TRBD1 as D (5 bases). The CDR3 is 14 residues long. Deletions cut 2 bases from V and 4 bases from J, with 11 bases between. Germline lookup yields CDR1 SGHAT and CDR2 FQNNGV.

In its sample, this clone was seen a few times. The chain links TRBV6-1 to TRBJ1-2; D perhaps matches TRBD1 (6 bases). V gave up 6 bases and J gave up 3 bases, with 17 bases separating them. The germline V gene encodes CDR1 MNHNS and CDR2 SASEGT. This CDR3 region has 15 residues. The CDR3 sequence is CASRERQATDYGYTF. The CDR3 DNA follows: TGTGCCAGCAGAGAAAGACAGGCGACGGACTATGGCTACACCTTC.

The chain carries TRBV7-3 and TRBJ2-6; weak D call: TRBD1 (5 bases). Germline V gene data show CDR1 as SGHTA and CDR2 as FQGTGA. CDR3 length equals 14 residues. Trimming took 6 bases from V and 1 from J, leaving 7 bases between them. Written as DNA, the CDR3 is TGTGCCAGCAGGTCAGGGTCTGGGGCCAACGTCCTGACTTTC. Encoded protein: CASRSGSGANVLTF.